Following are 31 T cell receptor beta chains from one sample sequenced in a study of PD-1 blockade in classical Hodgkin lymphoma. Libraries were prepared by immunoSEQ multiplex PCR; TCRdb keeps only in-frame clonotypes and omits some of them. The sample lists about 39,000 clones, 77% occurring once. Described time point: cycle 4 day 1 (C4D1), after more than 5 weeks of nivolumab. Each of the patients experienced relapse following autologous stem cell transplantation, and their brentuximab vedotin exposure differed. Here the sequenced sample was peripheral blood mononuclear cells (PBMCs), taken before the fourth cycle of nivolumab. The receptors come from a human donor with classical Hodgkin lymphoma.

This chain joins TRBV6-1 and TRBJ2-1; D is ambiguous. CDR1 and CDR2 from the germline V gene are MNHNS and SASEGT. This CDR3 contains 15 residues. V was clipped by 0 bases and J by 4 bases, with 10 bases between them. The CDR3 DNA follows: TGTGCCAGCAGTGAAGCGGGCCCCTGGTACAATGAGCAGTTCTTC. Its protein is CASSEAGPWYNEQFF.

V and J are TRBV19 and TRBJ2-7; D possibly uses TRBD1 or TRBD2 (6 bases each). Between the trimmed V and J ends, which lost 1 base and 0 bases, there was a span of 13 bases. From germline, CDR1 is LNHDA and CDR2 SQIVND (reference sequence). The CDR3 runs 16 residues. The chain's CDR3 is CASSIGGGTISYEQYF. The CDR3 bases are TGTGCCAGTAGTATAGGAGGGGGGACGATCTCCTACGAGCAGTACTTC. The variable domain in full, with the rest retrieved from reference TRBV19 and TRBJ2-7, is DGGITQSPKYLFRKEGQNVTLSCEQNLNHDAMYWYRQDPGQGLRLIYYSQIVNDFQKGDIAEGYSVSREKKESFPLTVTSAQKNPTAFYLCASSIGGGTISYEQYFGPGTRLTVT.

The chain employs TRBV11-2 and TRBJ2-3; D might be TRBD2 (7 bases). Germline CDR1 and CDR2: SGHAT and FQNNGV. CDR3 length equals 16 residues. Trimming took 2 bases from V and 2 from J, leaving 14 bases between them. CDR3 DNA: TGTGCCAGCAGCTTAACGGGGGGCAGGAACACAGATACGCAGTATTTT. This encodes CASSLTGGRNTDTQYF.

V is TRBV9 and J is TRBJ1-3, with 10 bases that match TRBD1. Germline values: CDR1 SGDLS, CDR2 YYNGEE. CDR3 length: 14 residues. J lost 4 bases, V lost 3 bases, and 1 base had no gene match. The CDR3 is CASSATGGGNTIYF. CDR3 coding DNA: TGTGCCAGCAGCGCGACAGGGGGCGGAAACACCATATATTTT.

The chain recombines TRBV4-2 with TRBJ1-4; D ambiguous. CDR3 length equals 14 residues. The germline gives CDR1 LGHNA, CDR2 YNFKEQ. Trimming cost V 4 bases and J 5 bases, with 11 bases left between them. CDR3 bases: TGTGCCAGCAGCCCTGCACGGATAAATGAAAAACTGTTTTTT. It encodes CASSPARINEKLFF.

V gene TRBV6-5 combines with J gene TRBJ2-7; 7 bases are a match to TRBD1. The germline V gene encodes CDR1 MNHEY and CDR2 SVGAGI. Losses at the gene ends were 5 bases for V and 3 bases for J; bases not matched to a gene: 4. The CDR3 covers 13 residues. CDR3 nucleotide sequence: TGTGCCAGCAGTCCAGGGGGTGGCTACGAGCAGTACTTC. It codes for CASSPGGGYEQYF.

The chain recombines TRBV5-1 with TRBJ2-2; D is undetermined. Germline V lookup: CDR1 SGHRS, CDR2 YFSETQ. V lost 1 base to trimming and J lost 2 bases, with 9 bases between them. The CDR3 covers 15 residues. As DNA, the CDR3 is TGCGCCAGCAGCTTGCGGCAGATAAACACCGGGGAGCTGTTTTTT. Its translation is CASSLRQINTGELFF.

The J gene is TRBJ1-5, the V gene TRBV7-9, with a possible D match to TRBD1 (6 bases). There are 12 residues in the CDR3. Germline CDR1 SEHNR, CDR2 FQNEAQ (reference sequence). V dropped 8 bases and J dropped 6 bases, with 11 bases sitting between them. This CDR3 is CASGQGPQPQHF. The DNA for the CDR3 is TGTGCCAGCGGTCAGGGGCCTCAGCCCCAGCATTTT.

V usage is TRBV28 and J usage is TRBJ1-1; D is undetermined. CDR1 is MDHEN and CDR2 is SYDVKM in the germline V gene. The CDR3 has 12 amino acids. Trimming took 1 base from V and 6 from J, leaving 6 bases between them. Here the CDR3 reads CASSLSKPEAFF. The CDR3 DNA reads TGTGCCAGCAGTTTATCTAAACCTGAAGCTTTCTTT.

CDR3 amino acids: CASSYSNLGVYGYTF. The DNA of the CDR3 is TGTGCCAGCAGTTACTCGAATTTGGGCGTCTATGGCTACACCTTC. The chain uses TRBV6-5 and TRBJ1-2, with D unresolved. The CDR3 has 15 residues. The germline V gene encodes CDR1 MNHEY and CDR2 SVGAGI. Trimming took off 0 bases at V and 4 bases at J, with 12 bases between the two ends.

V usage is TRBV4-1 and J usage is TRBJ2-6; TRBD1 matches 10 bases. The CDR3 length is 21 residues. The V and J ends lost 0 bases and 3 bases, in that order; junction bases with no gene match: 14. Germline loops: CDR1 MGHRA, CDR2 YSYEKL. The CDR3 region is CASSQETPGTGEGFGANVLTF. DNA of the CDR3: TGCGCCAGCAGCCAAGAGACCCCCGGGACAGGGGAAGGATTTGGGGCCAACGTCCTGACTTTC.

The chain is built from TRBV30 and TRBJ2-3; D unclear. Deletions cut 2 bases from V and 3 bases from J, with 6 bases between. Germline CDR1 GTSNPN, CDR2 SVGIG (reference sequence). The CDR3 is made up of 12 amino acids. The CDR3 loop reads CAWSPLTDTQYF. Here the CDR3 DNA reads TGTGCCTGGAGTCCCCTAACAGATACGCAGTATTTT.

This clone was recorded only once. This chain connects TRBV6-5 to TRBJ2-5; possible D gene TRBD2, 6 bases. V was pared by 3 bases and J by 5 bases, with 10 bases between. Germline lookup yields CDR1 MNHEY and CDR2 SVGAGI. The CDR3 covers 13 residues. Here the CDR3 reads CASSYGGLETQYF. As DNA, the CDR3 is TGTGCCAGCAGTTATGGGGGACTGGAGACCCAGTACTTC.

This clone was detected only a few times. The chain joins TRBV5-4 to TRBJ1-2, with D possibly TRBD1 on 6 matching bases. Per the germline V gene, CDR1 is SGHNT and CDR2 is YYREEE (reference sequence). Trimming stripped 2 bases from V and 0 bases from J, with 8 bases between. CDR3 size: 14 residues. The CDR3 loop is CASSFPGANYGYTF. CDR3 bases: TGTGCCAGCAGCTTCCCAGGGGCTAACTATGGCTACACCTTC.

V gene TRBV6-5 combines with J gene TRBJ2-3; D may be TRBD1 or TRBD2 (6 bases each). CDR1 and CDR2 (germline): MNHEY, SVGAGI. V dropped 6 bases and J dropped 1 base, with 14 bases sitting between them. This CDR3 has 15 residues. The CDR3 sequence is CASRAGTWGTDTQYF. The CDR3 nucleotides are TGTGCCAGCAGGGCGGGGACATGGGGCACAGATACGCAGTATTTT.

The chain links TRBV6-5 to TRBJ1-2, with no clear D. Germline V gene lookup returns CDR1 MNHEY and CDR2 SVGAGI. Trimming pared 6 bases from V and 5 bases from J, leaving 13 bases between. The CDR3 sequence is 13 residues long. In DNA form, the CDR3 reads TGTGCCAGCAGCCGCTCTGGGGTTTATGGCTACACCTTC. Amino acids: CASSRSGVYGYTF.

The J gene is TRBJ1-2, the V gene TRBV5-1, with D possibly matching TRBD1 (6 bases). Trimming removed 3 bases from V and 4 bases from J, with 10 bases in between. The CDR3 runs 13 residues. Germline V gene lookup returns CDR1 SGHRS and CDR2 YFSETQ. In DNA form, the CDR3 reads TGCGCCAGCAGCTCGGAGGGGGGCTATGGCTACACCTTC. Protein: CASSSEGGYGYTF. The full variable domain, in which reference TRBV5-1 and TRBJ1-2 provide the parts outside the CDR3, is KAGVTQTPRYLIKTRGQQVTLSCSPISGHRSVSWYQQTPGQGLQFLFEYFSETQRNKGNFPGRFSGRQFSNSRSEMNVSTLELGDSALYLCASSSEGGYGYTFGSGTRLTVV.

This sequence joins TRBV29-1 and TRBJ2-1; 10 bases map to TRBD2. Germline loops: CDR1 SQVTM, CDR2 ANQGSEA. V lost 4 bases and J lost 3; bases outside the gene matches: 3. The CDR3 consists of 14 residues. The CDR3 loop reads CSVGVAGGYNEQFF. CDR3 nucleotides: TGCAGCGTTGGGGTAGCGGGGGGCTACAATGAGCAGTTCTTC.

The chain recombines TRBV11-2 with TRBJ2-2, with 8 bases fitting TRBD1. Germline V gene lookup returns CDR1 SGHAT and CDR2 FQNNGV. CDR3 length: 14 amino acids. V lost 5 bases, J lost 6 bases, and 5 bases stayed unmatched. The CDR3 region has the DNA TGTGCCAGCAGCCTGGACAGGGTCGCCGGGGAGCTGTTTTTT. Protein sequence: CASSLDRVAGELFF.

This clone has just a few counts. The chain joins TRBV7-9 to TRBJ2-1, with a weak D call TRBD1 (5 bases). With 6 bases removed from V and 8 bases from J, the gap between germline ends came to 11 bases. CDR3 size: 12 residues. Germline CDR1 SEHNR, CDR2 FQNEAQ (reference sequence). The CDR3 spells CASSYAGYEQFF. The CDR3 DNA is TGTGCCAGCAGTTACGCAGGGTATGAGCAGTTCTTC. Complete variable domain (other parts from reference TRBV7-9 and TRBJ2-1): DTGVSQNPRHKITKRGQNVTFRCDPISEHNRLYWYRQTLGQGPEFLTYFQNEAQLEKSRLLSDRFSAERPKGSFSTLEIQRTEQGDSAMYLCASSYAGYEQFFGPGTRLTVL.

This rearrangement joins TRBV27 to TRBJ1-5; D possibly corresponds to TRBD1 (5 bases). The CDR3 covers 15 residues. The ends were cut back, 6 bases at V and 6 bases at J, with 18 bases in the middle. Looked up from germline, CDR1 is MNHEY and CDR2 is SMNVEV (reference sequence). This CDR3 reads CASRVWGVGSQPQHF. CDR3 in DNA: TGTGCCAGCAGGGTCTGGGGGGTTGGAAGTCAGCCCCAGCATTTT.

This clone counts as medium-sized. This sequence joins TRBV30 and TRBJ2-2; unclear D gene. Trimming pared 0 bases from V and 6 bases from J, leaving 5 bases between. CDR1 and CDR2 from the germline V gene are GTSNPN and SVGIG (reference sequence). The CDR3 has 12 amino acids. The CDR3 here is CAWSVISGELFF. The DNA for the CDR3 is TGTGCCTGGAGTGTAATTTCCGGGGAGCTGTTTTTT.

This chain connects TRBV5-1 to TRBJ1-1, with a possible D match to TRBD1 (5 bases). Germline V CDR1 and CDR2: SGHRS, YFSETQ. The V gene lost 0 bases and the J gene lost 4 bases, with 13 bases spanning the gap. This CDR3 comprises 15 residues. The CDR3 bases are TGCGCCAGCAGCTTGGTTCGGGGTGGGGGCACTGAAGCTTTCTTT. It yields the protein CASSLVRGGGTEAFF.

V usage is TRBV6-5 and J usage is TRBJ1-3; no clear D. Deletions cut 3 bases from V and 4 bases from J, with 7 bases between. The CDR3 sequence is 13 residues long. The germline gives CDR1 MNHEY, CDR2 SVGAGI. The CDR3 bases are TGTGCCAGCAGTTATATTTTGGGAAACACCATATATTTT. Its translation is CASSYILGNTIYF.

This clone is a singleton in its sample. The V gene is TRBV18, the J gene TRBJ2-7, with D perhaps TRBD1 or TRBD2 (5 bases each). Germline CDR1 reads KGHSH; CDR2 reads LQKENI. This CDR3 has 14 residues. Trimming removed 2 bases from V and 2 bases from J, with 10 bases in between. CDR3 in amino acids: CASSPARGTYEQYF. The CDR3, as DNA: TGTGCCAGCTCACCAGCGAGGGGAACCTACGAGCAGTACTTC.

This sequence joins TRBV4-2 and TRBJ1-3; D not resolved. Between the trimmed V and J ends, which lost 1 base and 0 bases, there was a span of 13 bases. This CDR3 contains 17 residues. CDR1 and CDR2 from the germline V gene are LGHNA and YNFKEQ. The CDR3 reads CASSQALGSSSGNTIYF. The CDR3 DNA sequence: TGTGCCAGCAGCCAAGCCCTCGGGTCAAGCTCTGGAAACACCATATATTTT.

There are a few counts of this clone. The V and J genes are TRBV4-3 and TRBJ2-4; 7 nucleotides line up with TRBD1. Per the germline V gene, CDR1 is LGHNA and CDR2 is YSLEER. J was trimmed by 4 bases and V by 1 base; bases with no gene match: 10. CDR3 length equals 17 residues. The CDR3 DNA is TGCGCCAGCAGCCAAGGATCGACAGGGCTGGGGAAAAACATTCAGTACTTC. Translating it yields CASSQGSTGLGKNIQYF.

V is TRBV11-3 and J is TRBJ1-5; tentative D call: TRBD1 (5 bases). CDR3 length equals 14 residues. In germline, CDR1 is SGHNT, CDR2 YENEEA. V lost 5 bases and J lost 3, with 11 bases in between. The CDR3 loop reads CASSRSGNNQPQHF. The CDR3 DNA sequence: TGTGCCAGCAGCCGTTCAGGGAACAATCAGCCCCAGCATTTT.

The genes are TRBV19 and TRBJ2-3, with TRBD1 matching over 7 bases. Germline CDR1 is LNHDA and CDR2 is SQIVND (reference sequence). Germline trimming cut 0 bases from V and 5 bases from J; bases unmatched to any gene: 2. The CDR3 has 14 residues. The CDR3 reads CASSIEGTVDTQYF. The CDR3, as DNA: TGTGCCAGTAGTATAGAGGGGACAGTAGATACGCAGTATTTT.

The J gene is TRBJ1-1, the V gene TRBV5-1; D might be TRBD1 (6 bases). Trimming took off 4 bases at V and 2 bases at J, with 15 bases between the two ends. The CDR3 sequence is 15 residues long. The germline CDR1 and CDR2 sequences are SGHRS and YFSETQ. In DNA, the CDR3 is TGCGCCAGCAGCCCTCCGAGGACAGAAAACACTGAAGCTTTCTTT. Translation gives CASSPPRTENTEAFF.

This clone was picked up a small number of times. The chain is built from TRBV30 and TRBJ1-1; no reliable D call. The CDR3 runs to 14 residues. V lost 1 base and J 2 bases, leaving 11 bases between the germline ends. Germline values: CDR1 GTSNPN, CDR2 SVGIG (reference sequence). The CDR3: CAWSASVLNTEAFF. Written as DNA, the CDR3 is TGTGCCTGGAGTGCCTCCGTACTAAACACTGAAGCTTTCTTT.